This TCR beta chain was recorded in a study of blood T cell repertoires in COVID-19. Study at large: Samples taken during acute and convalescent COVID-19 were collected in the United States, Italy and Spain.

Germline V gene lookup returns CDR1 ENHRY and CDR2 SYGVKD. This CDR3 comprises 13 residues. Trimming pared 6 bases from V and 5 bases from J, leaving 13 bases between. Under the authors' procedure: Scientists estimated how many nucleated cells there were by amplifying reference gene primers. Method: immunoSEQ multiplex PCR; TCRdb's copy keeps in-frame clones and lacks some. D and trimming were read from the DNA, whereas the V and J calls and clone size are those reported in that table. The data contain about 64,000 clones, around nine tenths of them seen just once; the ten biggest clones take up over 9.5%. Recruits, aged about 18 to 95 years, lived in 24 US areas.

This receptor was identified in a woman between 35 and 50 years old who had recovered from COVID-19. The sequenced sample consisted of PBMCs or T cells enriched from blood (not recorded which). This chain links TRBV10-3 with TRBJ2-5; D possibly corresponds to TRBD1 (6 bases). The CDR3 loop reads CAIRKGELETQYF. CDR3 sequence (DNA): TGTGCCATCAGGAAGGGGGAGTTGGAGACCCAGTACTTC.